This record covers a single T cell receptor (beta chain). Its specific antigen is unknown. No per-base quality is available; no much larger clone lies one base away. The immunoSEQ Assay, a bias-controlled multiplex PCR, was used to amplify TCRbeta CDR3 regions from genomic DNA. In the authors' own workflow: Within the assay, amplification of reference gene primers was used to estimate how many nucleated cells each sample contained. Sequence reads were collapsed and filtered to measure the absolute abundance of every unique TCRbeta CDR3 rearrangement. For each sample, productive Simpson clonality was calculated as the square root of Simpson's diversity index over productive rearrangements. In its TCRdb copy, this immuneACCESS table keeps in-frame sequences only and misses some clones. Where compared with another copy, unresolved V genes explain less than half of these, and the others have no known cause. The V and J calls and clone size come from that table; D and trimming were worked out from the DNA. This sample lists about 150,000 clones; 75% to 90% were detected once. The ten largest make up about 2.5% of the sample.

Each collaborating institution followed its own protocols to collect whole blood in K2EDTA tubes. For TCRbeta analysis, collaborators shipped samples as frozen whole blood, isolated PBMCs, or DNA extracted from either of those sample types. The data belong to a study of blood T cell repertoires in COVID-19 (dated by TCRdb to about 2020). Regarding the study in general: The collaborator samples originated in the United States, Italy and Spain and spanned the acute and convalescent phases of COVID-19. The repertoires were released in a freely available public database meant as a resource for research on the immune response to SARS-CoV-2. The dataset comprised deeply sampled blood TCRbeta repertoires from subjects exposed to, actively infected with, or recovered from COVID-19. Sample metadata almost always included a de-identified subject ID, COVID-19 status, age in years and sex. Where HLA class I and class II types were available, the types were taken from metadata supplied by the sample provider, not from assay-based typing. The prospective study material was composed of cDNA or gDNA derived from T cells, B-cell-depleted T cells, or PBMCs. Samples were obtained from the ongoing ImmuneRACE study (first 160 participants) and from some 1,200 subjects provided by 6 global collaborators.

Here is what the overall study found, with its caveats: The quantity of clinical and demographic metadata differed by source and by participant and was supplied without curation.

V and J are trimmed by 0 bases and 6 bases, and the gene matches miss 4 bases of the junction. The cysteine opens and the phenylalanine closes a CDR3 of 15 amino acids. Only CDR3 DNA is held: 45 bases, read in frame from base 1. CDR1 SGHRS and CDR2 YFSETQ were looked up in the germline V gene. The specimen sequenced was peripheral blood. This clonotype was sampled from a man between 50 and 59 years old with active COVID-19. Rearrangement joined TRBV5-1 to TRBJ1-1, with 11 junctional bases fitting TRBD1. CDR3 loop: CASSLGGTGGAEAFF. The bases are TGCGCCAGCAGCTTGGGAGGGACAGGGGGTGCTGAAGCTTTCTTT. This CDR3, with the reference TRBV5-1 and TRBJ1-1 proteins standing in past its ends, gives the full variable domain KAGVTQTPRYLIKTRGQQVTLSCSPISGHRSVSWYQQTPGQGLQFLFEYFSETQRNKGNFPGRFSGRQFSNSRSEMNVSTLELGDSALYLCASSLGGTGGAEAFFGQGTRLTVV.